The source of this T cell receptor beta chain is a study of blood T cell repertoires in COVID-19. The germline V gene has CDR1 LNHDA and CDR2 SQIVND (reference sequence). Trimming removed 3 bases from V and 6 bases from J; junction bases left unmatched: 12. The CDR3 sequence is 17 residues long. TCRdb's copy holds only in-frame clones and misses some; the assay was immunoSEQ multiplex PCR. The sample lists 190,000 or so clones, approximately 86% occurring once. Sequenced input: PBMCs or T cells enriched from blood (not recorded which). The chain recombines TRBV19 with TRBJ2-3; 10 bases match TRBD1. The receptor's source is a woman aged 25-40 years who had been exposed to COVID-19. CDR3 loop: CASSMDIGTGVSDTQYF. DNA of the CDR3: TGTGCCAGTAGTATGGATATTGGGACAGGGGTGTCGGATACGCAGTATTTT.